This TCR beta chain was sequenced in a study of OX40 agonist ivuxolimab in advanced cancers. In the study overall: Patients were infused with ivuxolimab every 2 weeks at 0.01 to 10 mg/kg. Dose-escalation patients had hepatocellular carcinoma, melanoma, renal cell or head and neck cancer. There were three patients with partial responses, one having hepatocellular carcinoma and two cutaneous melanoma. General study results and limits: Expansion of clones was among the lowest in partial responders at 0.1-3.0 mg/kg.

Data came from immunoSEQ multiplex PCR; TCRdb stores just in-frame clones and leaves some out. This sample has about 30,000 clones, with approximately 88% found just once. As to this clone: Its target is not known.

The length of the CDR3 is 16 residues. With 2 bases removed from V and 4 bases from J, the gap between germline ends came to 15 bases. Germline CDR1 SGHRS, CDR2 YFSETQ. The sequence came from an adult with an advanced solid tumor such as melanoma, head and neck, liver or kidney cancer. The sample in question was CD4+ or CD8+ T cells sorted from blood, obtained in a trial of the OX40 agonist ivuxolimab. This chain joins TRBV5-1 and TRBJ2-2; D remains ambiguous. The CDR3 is CASSLRNLRATGELFF. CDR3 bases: TGCGCCAGCAGCTTAAGGAATCTTAGGGCCACCGGGGAGCTGTTTTTT.